This is a list of T cell receptor beta chains from one sample in a study of blood T cell repertoires in COVID-19. TCRdb's table, derived via immunoSEQ multiplex PCR, lists solely in-frame clones and lacks some. The table includes approximately 41,000 clones, 65% to 85% detected once. Specimen: peripheral blood. Every receptor here comes from a man aged 40-49 years with active or convalescent COVID-19. The conserved cysteine and the conserved F or W are not part of the CDR3 here.

TRBV19	TRBJ2-7	ASSTRPGTSGGASEQY
TRBV6-5	TRBJ2-6	ASSYSSRSGANVLT
TRBV7-9	TRBJ2-7	ASSLANQGEQY
TRBV29-1	TRBJ1-5	SVGTGDGQPQH
TRBV7-7	TRBJ2-3	ASSLGAGFVDTQY
TRBV19	TRBJ2-1	ASRGTSGYSYNEQF
TRBV28	TRBJ2-1	ASKDSSGRAYNEQF
TRBV5-1	TRBJ2-5	ASSLVSETQY
TRBV11-2	TRBJ1-1	ASSLGRGPVNTEAF
TRBV7-6	TRBJ2-2	ASSLREGNTGELF
TRBV19	TRBJ2-1	ASTWTSGGIDEQF
TRBV7-3	TRBJ2-2	ASSLSWLAGQTGELF
TRBV28	TRBJ2-7	ASSFSSGGMYEQY
TRBV10-3	TRBJ1-2	AISEGEGYGYT
TRBV25-1	TRBJ1-2	ASSAPGGGFYGYT
TRBV27	TRBJ1-1	ASSFFTGGGTEAF
TRBV5-4	TRBJ1-2	ASRNGREDGYT
TRBV28	TRBJ1-2	ASSLGELVYGYT